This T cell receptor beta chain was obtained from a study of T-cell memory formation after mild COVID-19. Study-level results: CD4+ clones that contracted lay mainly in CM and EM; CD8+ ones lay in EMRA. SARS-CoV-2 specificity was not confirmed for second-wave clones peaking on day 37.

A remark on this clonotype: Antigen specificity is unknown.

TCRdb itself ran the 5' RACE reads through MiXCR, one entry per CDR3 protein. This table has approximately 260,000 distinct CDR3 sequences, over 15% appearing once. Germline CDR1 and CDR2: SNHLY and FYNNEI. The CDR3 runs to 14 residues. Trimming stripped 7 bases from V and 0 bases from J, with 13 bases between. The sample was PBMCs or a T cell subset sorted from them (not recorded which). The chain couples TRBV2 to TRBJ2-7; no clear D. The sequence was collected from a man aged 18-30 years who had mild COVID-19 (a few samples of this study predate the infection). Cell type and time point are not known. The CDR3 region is CASTLRFLSYEQYV. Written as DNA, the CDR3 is TGTGCCAGCACCCTCCGTTTCCTCTCCTACGAGCAGTACGTC.